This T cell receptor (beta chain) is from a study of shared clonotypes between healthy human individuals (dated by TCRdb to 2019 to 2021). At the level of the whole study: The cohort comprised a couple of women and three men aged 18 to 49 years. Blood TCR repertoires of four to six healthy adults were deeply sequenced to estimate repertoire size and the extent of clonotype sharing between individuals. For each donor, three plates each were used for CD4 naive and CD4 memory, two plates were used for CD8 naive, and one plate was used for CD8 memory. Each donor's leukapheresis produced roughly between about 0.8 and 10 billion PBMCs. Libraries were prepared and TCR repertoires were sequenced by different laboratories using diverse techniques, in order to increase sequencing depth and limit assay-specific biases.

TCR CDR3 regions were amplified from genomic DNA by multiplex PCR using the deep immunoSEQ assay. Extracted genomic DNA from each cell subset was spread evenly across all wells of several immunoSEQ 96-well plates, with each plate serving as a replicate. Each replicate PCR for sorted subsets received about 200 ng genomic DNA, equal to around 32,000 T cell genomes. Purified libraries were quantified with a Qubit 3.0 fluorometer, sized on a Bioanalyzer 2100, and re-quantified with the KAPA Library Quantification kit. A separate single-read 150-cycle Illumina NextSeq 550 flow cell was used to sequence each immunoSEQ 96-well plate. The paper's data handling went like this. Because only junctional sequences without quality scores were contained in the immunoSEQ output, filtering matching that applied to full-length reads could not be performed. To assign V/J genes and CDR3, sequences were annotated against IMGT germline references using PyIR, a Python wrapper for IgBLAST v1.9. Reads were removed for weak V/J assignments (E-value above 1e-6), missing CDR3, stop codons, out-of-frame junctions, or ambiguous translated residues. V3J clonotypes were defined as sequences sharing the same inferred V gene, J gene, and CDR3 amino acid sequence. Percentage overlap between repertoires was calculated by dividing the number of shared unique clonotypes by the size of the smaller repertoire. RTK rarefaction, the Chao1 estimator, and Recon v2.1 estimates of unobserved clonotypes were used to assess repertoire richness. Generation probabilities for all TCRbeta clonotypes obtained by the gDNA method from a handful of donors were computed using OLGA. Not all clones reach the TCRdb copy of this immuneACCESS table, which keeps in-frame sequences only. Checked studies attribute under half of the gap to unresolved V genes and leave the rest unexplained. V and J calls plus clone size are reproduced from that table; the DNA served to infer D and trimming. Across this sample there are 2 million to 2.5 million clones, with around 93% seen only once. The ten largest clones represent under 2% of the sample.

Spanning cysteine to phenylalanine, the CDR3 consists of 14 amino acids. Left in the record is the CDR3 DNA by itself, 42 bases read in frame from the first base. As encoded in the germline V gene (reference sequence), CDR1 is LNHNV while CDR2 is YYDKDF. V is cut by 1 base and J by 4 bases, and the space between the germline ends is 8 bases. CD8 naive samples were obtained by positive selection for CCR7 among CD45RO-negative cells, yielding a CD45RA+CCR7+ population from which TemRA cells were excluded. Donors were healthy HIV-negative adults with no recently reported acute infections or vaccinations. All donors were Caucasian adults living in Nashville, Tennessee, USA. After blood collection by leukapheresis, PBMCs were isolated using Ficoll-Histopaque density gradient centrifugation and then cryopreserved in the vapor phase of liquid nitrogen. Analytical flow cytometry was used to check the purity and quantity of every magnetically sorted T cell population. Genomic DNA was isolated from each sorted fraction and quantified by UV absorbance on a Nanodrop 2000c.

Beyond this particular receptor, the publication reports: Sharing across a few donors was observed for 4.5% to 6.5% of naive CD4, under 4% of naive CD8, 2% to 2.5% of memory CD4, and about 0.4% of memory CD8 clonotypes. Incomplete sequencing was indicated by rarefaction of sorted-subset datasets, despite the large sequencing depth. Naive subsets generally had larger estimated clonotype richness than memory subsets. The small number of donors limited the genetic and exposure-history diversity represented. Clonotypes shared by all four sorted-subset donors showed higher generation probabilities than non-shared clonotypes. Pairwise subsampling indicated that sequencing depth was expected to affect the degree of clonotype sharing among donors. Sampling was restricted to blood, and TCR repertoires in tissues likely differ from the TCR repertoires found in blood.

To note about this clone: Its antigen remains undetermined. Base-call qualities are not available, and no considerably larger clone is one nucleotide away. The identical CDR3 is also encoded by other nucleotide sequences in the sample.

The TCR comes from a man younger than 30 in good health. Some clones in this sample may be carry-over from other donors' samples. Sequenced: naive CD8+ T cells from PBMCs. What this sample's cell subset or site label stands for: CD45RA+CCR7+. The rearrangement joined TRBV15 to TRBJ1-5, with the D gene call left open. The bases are TGTGCCACCAGCAGAGTTACGGGTAATCAGCCCCAGCATTTT. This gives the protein CATSRVTGNQPQHF.